This T cell receptor beta chain comes out of a study of blood T cell repertoires in COVID-19. Study as a whole: Researchers got acute and convalescent COVID-19 samples from the United States, Italy and Spain. T cells, B-cell-depleted T cells, or PBMCs supplied cDNA or gDNA.

Measured with immunoSEQ multiplex PCR; TCRdb has only the in-frame clones, and not every one. The sample shows 150,000 to 200,000 clones, about 86% of them seen only once. The CDR3 runs to 15 residues. V was trimmed by 6 bases and J by 2 bases, leaving 17 bases between them. The germline V gene has CDR1 MDHEN and CDR2 SYDVKM. The chain is built from TRBV28 and TRBJ2-7; tentatively, D is TRBD2 (7 bases). The receptor's source is a man aged 18 to 30 with acute or convalescent COVID-19. Source material: peripheral blood. CDR3 DNA sequence: TGTGCCAGCAGCCTAGGGGGGGGGCAAACCTACGAGCAGTACGTC. Its protein is CASSLGGGQTYEQYV.